The 26 T cell receptor beta chains reported below all come from one sample, sequenced in a study of blood T cell repertoires in COVID-19. Profiled with immunoSEQ multiplex PCR; TCRdb holds only in-frame clones, not every one. The sample carries over 130,000 clones, roughly 84% recorded once. What was sequenced was PBMCs or T cells enriched from blood (not recorded which). These receptors were obtained from a man over 45 in a cohort exposed to, infected with or recovered from COVID-19 (not recorded which).

The chain couples TRBV30 to TRBJ2-2; D is perhaps TRBD1 (6 bases). The CDR3 runs 14 residues. Germline loops: CDR1 GTSNPN, CDR2 SVGIG (reference sequence). Between the trimmed V and J ends, which lost 3 bases and 4 bases, there was a span of 12 bases. CDR3 amino acids: CAWSDDRSTGELFF. DNA for the CDR3: TGTGCCTGGAGCGACGACAGGAGCACCGGGGAGCTGTTTTTT.

DNA for the CDR3: TGTGCCAGCAGCTGGGGGGACAGGGGGCCTAAAGGCTACACCTTC. This gives the protein CASSWGDRGPKGYTF. The rearrangement links TRBV11-2 to TRBJ1-2; 12 bases agree with TRBD1. Germline V gene data show CDR1 as SGHAT and CDR2 as FQNNGV. V shed 4 bases, J shed 8 bases, and the junction held 8 bases outside the gene matches. This CDR3 is built from 15 residues.

The rearrangement joins TRBV28 to TRBJ1-3, with D possibly matching TRBD1 (5 bases). The CDR3 length is 17 residues. CDR1 is MDHEN, CDR2 SYDVKM, per germline. V lost 6 bases and J 1 base, leaving 19 bases between the germline ends. CDR3 coding DNA: TGTGCCAGCAGGATTGGGGGGGAGTGGTTTTCTGGAAACACCATATATTTT. This translates into CASRIGGEWFSGNTIYF. The variable domain in full, completed from reference TRBV28 and TRBJ1-3, reads DVKVTQSSRYLVKRTGEKVFLECVQDMDHENMFWYRQDPGLGLRLIYFSYDVKMKEKGDIPEGYSVSREKKERFSLILESASTNQTSMYLCASRIGGEWFSGNTIYFGEGSWLTVV.

This clone was recorded once. This rearrangement joins TRBV28 to TRBJ2-7; the match to TRBD1 covers 10 bases. Germline values: CDR1 MDHEN, CDR2 SYDVKM. Trimming cost V 7 bases and J 4 bases; bases outside gene matches: 7. The length of the CDR3 is 14 residues. The CDR3 DNA reads as TGTGCCAGCACCGGGGGACAGGGGACGTACGAGCAGTACTTC. Amino acids: CASTGGQGTYEQYF.

The rearrangement links TRBV7-9 to TRBJ1-3, with 10 nucleotides matching TRBD1. CDR1 and CDR2 from the germline V gene are SEHNR and FQNEAQ (reference sequence). Trimming cost V 5 bases and J 2 bases; bases outside gene matches: 6. This CDR3 contains 16 residues. DNA of the CDR3: TGTGCCAGCAGCCCCGGGACAGGGGTAACTGGAAACACCATATATTTT. As protein: CASSPGTGVTGNTIYF.

This clone was seen a few times. The gene calls are TRBV7-8 and TRBJ1-6, with 7 bases identical to TRBD1. CDR3 size: 15 residues. CDR1 is SGHVS, CDR2 FQNEAQ, per germline. V trimming: 2 bases; J trimming: 9 bases; junction bases outside the gene matches: 7. For the CDR3, the DNA is TGTGCCAGCAGCTTACGGACGGACAGGATTTCACCCCTCCACTTT. Its protein is CASSLRTDRISPLHF.

V and J are TRBV19 and TRBJ1-2; D unclear. The CDR3 contains 13 residues. Trimming took off 6 bases at V and 6 bases at J, with 14 bases between the two ends. Germline V lookup: CDR1 LNHDA, CDR2 SQIVND (reference sequence). The CDR3 nucleotides read TGTGCCAGTAGCTCGACCCCCGGGAATGGCTACACCTTC. Translating it yields CASSSTPGNGYTF.

V usage is TRBV6-1 and J usage is TRBJ2-3; D is possibly TRBD2 (7 bases). CDR1 is MNHNS and CDR2 is SASEGT in the germline V gene. Trimming stripped 1 base from V and 5 bases from J, with 16 bases between. The CDR3 sequence is 16 residues long. CDR3 region: CASSEEGGGGRDTQYF. CDR3 in DNA: TGTGCCAGCAGTGAAGAGGGGGGAGGGGGGCGAGATACGCAGTATTTT.

In its sample, this clone was seen once. The chain has TRBV11-3 and TRBJ2-5; 8 positions agree with TRBD1. With V trimmed by 0 bases and J by 5 bases, 5 bases remained unmatched. The length of the CDR3 is 15 residues. Germline CDR1 reads SGHNT; CDR2 reads YENEEA. The CDR3, as DNA: TGTGCCAGCAGCTTAGACCCAGGGGGCATGGAGACCCAGTACTTC. Its protein is CASSLDPGGMETQYF.

The rearrangement uses TRBV29-1 and TRBJ1-2; D is unresolved. The V end lost 6 bases, the J end lost 8 bases, and 16 bases lay between the germline ends. This CDR3 has 12 residues. Germline V gene data show CDR1 as SQVTM and CDR2 as ANQGSEA. CDR3 region: CSVEGRGGGYTF. For the CDR3, the DNA is TGCAGCGTCGAGGGTAGAGGTGGAGGCTACACCTTC. Complete variable domain (other parts from reference TRBV29-1 and TRBJ1-2): SAVISQKPSRDICQRGTSLTIQCQVDSQVTMMFWYRQQPGQSLTLIATANQGSEATYESGFVIDKFPISRPNLTFSTLTVSNMSPEDSSIYLCSVEGRGGGYTFGSGTRLTVV.

This chain connects TRBV7-6 to TRBJ1-4, with a tentative D call TRBD1 (5 bases). Looked up from germline, CDR1 is SGHVS and CDR2 is FNYEAQ. Trimming shortened V by 8 bases and J by 5 bases, and 9 bases separated the two germline ends. This CDR3 region has 12 residues. The CDR3 DNA reads TGTGCCAGCGGGGGAGGCAATGAAAAACTGTTTTTT. Encoded protein: CASGGGNEKLFF.

The CDR3 DNA reads as TGTGCCACCAGCAGAGATCCGACAGGGGTACAAGATACGCAGTATTTT. Its protein is CATSRDPTGVQDTQYF. The gene calls are TRBV15 and TRBJ2-3; 8 nucleotides line up with TRBD1. The CDR3 spans 16 residues. CDR1 and CDR2 from the germline V gene are LNHNV and YYDKDF (reference sequence). Trimming at V came to 0 bases and at J to 5 bases, leaving 7 bases not matched to a gene.

Note on this clone: Other nucleotide sequences from this sample produce the same CDR3. This rearrangement joins TRBV29-1 to TRBJ2-2; TRBD2 is a possible D gene (6 bases). Germline CDR1 SQVTM, CDR2 ANQGSEA. Trimming left V 6 bases short and J 0 bases short, with 8 bases between. This CDR3 is 13 amino acids long. The CDR3 sequence: CSVGTANTGELFF. For the CDR3, the DNA is TGCAGCGTGGGGACTGCGAACACCGGGGAGCTGTTTTTT.

The V gene is TRBV5-4, the J gene TRBJ2-1, with TRBD1 as a possible D gene (6 bases). The CDR3 has 14 residues. Germline CDR1 SGHNT, CDR2 YYREEE (reference sequence). The germline V and J ends were trimmed by 4 bases and 8 bases, with 16 bases remaining between them. The CDR3 region is CASSPWGPEDEQFF. The CDR3 bases are TGTGCCAGCAGCCCTTGGGGGCCAGAGGATGAGCAGTTCTTC.

The chain uses TRBV30 and TRBJ1-1; D gene ambiguous. Germline CDR1 and CDR2: GTSNPN and SVGIG (reference sequence). V lost 1 base and J lost 1, with 4 bases in between. This CDR3 has 12 amino acids. CDR3 bases: TGTGCCTGGAGTGCGTGGAACACTGAAGCTTTCTTT. Protein product: CAWSAWNTEAFF.

The rearrangement uses TRBV7-9 and TRBJ1-5; TRBD1 might be the D (5 bases). The CDR3 extends over 14 amino acids. CDR1 is SEHNR and CDR2 is FQNEAQ in the germline V gene (reference sequence). Trimming cost V 3 bases and J 2 bases, with 8 bases left between them. The CDR3 DNA reads as TGTGCCAGCAGCTTTTCGGGGGGCAATCAGCCCCAGCATTTT. Its translation is CASSFSGGNQPQHF.

The chain carries TRBV5-5 and TRBJ2-7; possible D gene TRBD2, 5 bases. In germline, CDR1 is SGHKS, CDR2 YYEKEE (reference sequence). V dropped 0 bases and J dropped 3 bases, with 13 bases sitting between them. The CDR3 extends over 15 amino acids. The CDR3 here is CASSLVQTTFYEQYF. The CDR3 DNA reads TGTGCCAGCAGCTTGGTCCAGACTACCTTCTACGAGCAGTACTTC.

Comments on this clone: Distinct nucleotide sequences in the sample also encode this CDR3. V is TRBV9 and J is TRBJ1-3; 7 bases match TRBD1. J gave up 2 bases and V 0 bases, and 2 bases lay outside the gene matches. This CDR3 spans 15 amino acids. Germline V gene data show CDR1 as SGDLS and CDR2 as YYNGEE. The CDR3 loop reads CASSVGQGAGNTIYF. DNA for the CDR3: TGTGCCAGCAGCGTAGGGCAGGGGGCTGGAAACACCATATATTTT.

The V gene is TRBV7-2, the J gene TRBJ2-2, with TRBD1 matching over 9 bases. Germline loops: CDR1 SGHTA, CDR2 FQGNSA. This CDR3 comprises 17 residues. V gave up 5 bases and J gave up 3 bases; unmatched junction bases: 10. CDR3 bases: TGTGCCAGCAGCCCAGAATCGGGACAGGGATACACCGGGGAGCTGTTTTTT. Translating it yields CASSPESGQGYTGELFF.

The count of this clone is one. The chain is built from TRBV3-1 (or the pseudogene TRBV3-2) and TRBJ2-1, with 10 positions matching TRBD2. CDR1 is LGHDT and CDR2 is YNNKEL in the germline V gene (reference sequence). J lost 10 bases, V lost 0 bases, and 9 bases had no gene match. The CDR3 totals 16 residues. The CDR3 sequence is CASSQDWGSGGIEQFF. The CDR3 region has the DNA TGTGCCAGCAGCCAAGATTGGGGTAGCGGGGGGATCGAGCAGTTCTTC.

The chain carries TRBV18 and TRBJ2-1; 8 bases match TRBD2. Germline CDR1 KGHSH, CDR2 LQKENI. J was trimmed by 1 base and V by 3 bases; bases with no gene match: 2. This CDR3 spans 15 amino acids. CDR3 DNA: TGTGCCAGCTCACCTAGCGGGGATTCCTACAATGAGCAGTTCTTC. Translation: CASSPSGDSYNEQFF.

The chain couples TRBV7-6 to TRBJ1-6, with TRBD1 as a possible D gene (5 bases). This CDR3 has 17 residues. Per the germline V gene, CDR1 is SGHVS and CDR2 is FNYEAQ. V gave up 7 bases and J gave up 2 bases, with 18 bases separating them. The CDR3 is CASTPDTGGTYNSPLHF. CDR3 bases: TGTGCCAGCACCCCGGACACGGGAGGCACCTATAATTCACCCCTCCACTTT.

This clone was recorded once. The sample has other DNA sequences that encode this CDR3 too. The gene calls are TRBV7-2 and TRBJ1-2; unclear D gene. The CDR3 is made up of 13 amino acids. V lost 4 bases to trimming and J lost 4 bases, with 10 bases between them. Germline V gene data show CDR1 as SGHTA and CDR2 as FQGNSA. Here the CDR3 reads CASSSVGGYGYTF. In DNA form, the CDR3 reads TGTGCCAGCAGCTCAGTTGGCGGCTATGGCTACACCTTC.

The genes are TRBV11-2 and TRBJ2-3, with 8 bases matching TRBD2. The length of the CDR3 is 13 residues. The germline V gene encodes CDR1 SGHAT and CDR2 FQNNGV. With V trimmed by 7 bases and J by 8 bases, 8 bases remained unmatched. The CDR3 bases are TGTGCCAGCACCCCCCTGAGCGGGAGTACGCAGTATTTT. Translating it yields CASTPLSGSTQYF.

This clone has a single count. The CDR3 reads CATSGSTSGGQETQYF. CDR3 in DNA: TGTGCCACCAGTGGGAGTACTAGCGGGGGGCAAGAGACCCAGTACTTC. The chain carries TRBV24-1 and TRBJ2-5, with 12 bases fitting TRBD2. V was clipped by 5 bases and J by 2 bases; unmatched bases: 5. This CDR3 is built from 16 residues. Germline V gene sequence: CDR1 KGHDR, CDR2 SFDVKD.

The V call is TRBV24-1, the J call TRBJ2-7; the D gene is possibly TRBD1 (5 bases). V lost 8 bases and J 1 base, leaving 14 bases between the germline ends. The CDR3 consists of 14 residues. The germline V gene has CDR1 KGHDR and CDR2 SFDVKD. DNA for the CDR3: TGTGCCACCACCGAGGTCAGGGATTCCTACGAGCAGTACTTC. Protein product: CATTEVRDSYEQYF.